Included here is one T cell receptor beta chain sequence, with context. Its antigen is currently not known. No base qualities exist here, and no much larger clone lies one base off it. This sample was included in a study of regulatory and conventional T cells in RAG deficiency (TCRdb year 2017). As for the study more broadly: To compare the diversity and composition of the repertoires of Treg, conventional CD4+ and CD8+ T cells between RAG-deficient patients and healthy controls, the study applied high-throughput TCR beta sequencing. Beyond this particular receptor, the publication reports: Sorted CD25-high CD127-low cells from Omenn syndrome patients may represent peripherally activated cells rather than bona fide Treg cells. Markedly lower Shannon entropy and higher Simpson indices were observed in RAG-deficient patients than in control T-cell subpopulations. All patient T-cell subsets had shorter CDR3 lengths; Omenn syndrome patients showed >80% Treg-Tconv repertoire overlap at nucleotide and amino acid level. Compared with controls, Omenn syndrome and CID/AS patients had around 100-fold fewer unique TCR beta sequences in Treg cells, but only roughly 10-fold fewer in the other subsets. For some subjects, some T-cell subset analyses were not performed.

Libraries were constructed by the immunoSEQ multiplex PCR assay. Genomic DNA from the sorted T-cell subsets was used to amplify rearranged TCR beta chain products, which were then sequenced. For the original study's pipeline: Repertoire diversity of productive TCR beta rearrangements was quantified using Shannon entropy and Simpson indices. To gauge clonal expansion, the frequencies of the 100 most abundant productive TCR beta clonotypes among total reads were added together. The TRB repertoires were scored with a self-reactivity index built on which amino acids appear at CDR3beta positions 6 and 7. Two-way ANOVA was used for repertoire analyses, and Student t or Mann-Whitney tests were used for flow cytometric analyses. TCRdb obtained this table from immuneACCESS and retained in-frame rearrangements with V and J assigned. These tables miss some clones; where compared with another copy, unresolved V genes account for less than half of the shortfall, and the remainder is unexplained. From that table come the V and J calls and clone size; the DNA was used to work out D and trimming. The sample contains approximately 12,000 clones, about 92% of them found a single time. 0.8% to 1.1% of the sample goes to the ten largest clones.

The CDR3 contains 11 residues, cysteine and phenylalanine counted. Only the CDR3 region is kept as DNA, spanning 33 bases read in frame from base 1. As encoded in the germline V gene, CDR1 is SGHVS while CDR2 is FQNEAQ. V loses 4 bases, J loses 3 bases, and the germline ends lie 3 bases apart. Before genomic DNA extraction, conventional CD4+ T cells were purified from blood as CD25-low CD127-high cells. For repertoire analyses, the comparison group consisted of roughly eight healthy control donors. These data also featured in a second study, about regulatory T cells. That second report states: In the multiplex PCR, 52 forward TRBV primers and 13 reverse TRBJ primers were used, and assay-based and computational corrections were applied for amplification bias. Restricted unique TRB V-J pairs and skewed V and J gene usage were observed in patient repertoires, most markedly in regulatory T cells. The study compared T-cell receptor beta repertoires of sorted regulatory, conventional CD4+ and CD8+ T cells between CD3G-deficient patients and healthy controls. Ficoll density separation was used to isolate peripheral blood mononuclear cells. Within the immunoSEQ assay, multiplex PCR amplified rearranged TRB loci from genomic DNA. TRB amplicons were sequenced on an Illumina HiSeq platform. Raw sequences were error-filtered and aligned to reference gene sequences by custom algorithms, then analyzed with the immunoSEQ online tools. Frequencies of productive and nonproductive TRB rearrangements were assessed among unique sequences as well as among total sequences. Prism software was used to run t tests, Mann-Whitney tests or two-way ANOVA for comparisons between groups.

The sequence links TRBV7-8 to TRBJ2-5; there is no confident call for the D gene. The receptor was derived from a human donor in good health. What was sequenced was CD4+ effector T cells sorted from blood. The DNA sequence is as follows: TGTGCCAGCAGCTATGAAGAGACCCAGTACTTC. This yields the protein CASSYEETQYF.